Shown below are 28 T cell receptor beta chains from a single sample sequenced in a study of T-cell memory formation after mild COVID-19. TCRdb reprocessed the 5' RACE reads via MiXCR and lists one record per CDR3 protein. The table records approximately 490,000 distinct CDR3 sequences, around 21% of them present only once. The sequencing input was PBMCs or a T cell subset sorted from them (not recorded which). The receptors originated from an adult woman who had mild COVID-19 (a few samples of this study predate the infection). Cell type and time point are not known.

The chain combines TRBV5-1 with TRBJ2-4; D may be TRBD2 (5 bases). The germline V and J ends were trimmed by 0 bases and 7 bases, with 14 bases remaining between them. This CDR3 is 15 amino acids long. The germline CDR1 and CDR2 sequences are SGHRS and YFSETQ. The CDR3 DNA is TGCGCCAGCAGCTTGGGAGATTTGCCGGGGAACATTCAGTACTTC. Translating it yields CASSLGDLPGNIQYF.

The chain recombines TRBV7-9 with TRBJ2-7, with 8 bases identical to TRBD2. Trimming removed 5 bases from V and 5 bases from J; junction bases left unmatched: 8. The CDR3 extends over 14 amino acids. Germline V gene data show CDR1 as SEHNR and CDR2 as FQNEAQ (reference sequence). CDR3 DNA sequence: TGTGCCAGCAGCCCCCAGCGGGAGCTAAACGAGCAGTACTTC. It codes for CASSPQRELNEQYF.

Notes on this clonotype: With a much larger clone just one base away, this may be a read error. CDR3 sequence (DNA): TGTGCCAGCAGTTTACCGGGAGGGTACAATGAGCAGTTCTTC. Amino acid sequence: CASSLPGGYNEQFF. J is TRBJ2-1 and V is TRBV12-3 or TRBV12-4; 8 nucleotides line up with TRBD2. The length of the CDR3 is 14 residues. The J segment lost 4 bases and the V segment lost 2 bases, leaving 1 base of the junction unmatched.

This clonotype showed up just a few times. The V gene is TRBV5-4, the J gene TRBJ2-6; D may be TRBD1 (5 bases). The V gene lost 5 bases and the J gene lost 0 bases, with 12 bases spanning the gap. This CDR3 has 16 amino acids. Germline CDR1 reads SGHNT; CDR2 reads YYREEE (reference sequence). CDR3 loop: CASSSGFPSGANVLTF. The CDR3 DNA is TGTGCCAGCAGTTCAGGGTTTCCCTCTGGGGCCAACGTCCTGACTTTC.

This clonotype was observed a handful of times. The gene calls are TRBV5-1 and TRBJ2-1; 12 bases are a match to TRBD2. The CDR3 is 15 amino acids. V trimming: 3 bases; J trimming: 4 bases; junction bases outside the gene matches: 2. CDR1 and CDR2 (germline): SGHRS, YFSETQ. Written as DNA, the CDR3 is TGCGCCAGCAGCTGGACTAGCGGGGAGTACAATGAGCAGTTCTTC. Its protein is CASSWTSGEYNEQFF.

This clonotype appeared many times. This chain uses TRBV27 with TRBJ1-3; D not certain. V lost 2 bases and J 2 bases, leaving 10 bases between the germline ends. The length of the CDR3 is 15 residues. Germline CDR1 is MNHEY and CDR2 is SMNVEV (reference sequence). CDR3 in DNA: TGTGCCAGCAGTTTAATCGGGGTCCCTGGAAACACCATATATTTT. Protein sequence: CASSLIGVPGNTIYF.

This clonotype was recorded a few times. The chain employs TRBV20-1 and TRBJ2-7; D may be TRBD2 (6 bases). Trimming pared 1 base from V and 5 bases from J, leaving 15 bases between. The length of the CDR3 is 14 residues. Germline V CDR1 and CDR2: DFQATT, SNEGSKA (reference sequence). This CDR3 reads CSARGVAGRNEQYF. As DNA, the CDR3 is TGCAGTGCTAGAGGAGTGGCGGGACGGAACGAGCAGTACTTC.

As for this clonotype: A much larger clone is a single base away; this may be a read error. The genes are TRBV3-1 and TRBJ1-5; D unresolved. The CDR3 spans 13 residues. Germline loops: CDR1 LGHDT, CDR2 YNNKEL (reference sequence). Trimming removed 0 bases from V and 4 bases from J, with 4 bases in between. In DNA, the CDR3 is TGTGCCAGCAGCCAAGAGACTAATCAGCCCCAGCATTTT. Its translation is CASSQETNQPQHF.

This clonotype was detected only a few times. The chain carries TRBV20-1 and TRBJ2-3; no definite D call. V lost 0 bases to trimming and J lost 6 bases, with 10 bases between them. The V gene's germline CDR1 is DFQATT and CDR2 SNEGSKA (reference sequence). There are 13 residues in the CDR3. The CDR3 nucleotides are TGCAGTGCTAGAGATGGGTCCCGGGATACGCAGTATTTT. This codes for CSARDGSRDTQYF.

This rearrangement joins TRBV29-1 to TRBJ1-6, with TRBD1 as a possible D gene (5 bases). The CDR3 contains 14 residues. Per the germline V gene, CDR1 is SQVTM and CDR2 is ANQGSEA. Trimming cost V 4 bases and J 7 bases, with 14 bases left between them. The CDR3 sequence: CSVGTGHENSPLHF. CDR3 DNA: TGCAGCGTTGGAACAGGTCATGAGAATTCACCCCTCCACTTT. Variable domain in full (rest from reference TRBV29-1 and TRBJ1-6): SAVISQKPSRDICQRGTSLTIQCQVDSQVTMMFWYRQQPGQSLTLIATANQGSEATYESGFVIDKFPISRPNLTFSTLTVSNMSPEDSSIYLCSVGTGHENSPLHFGNGTRLTVT.

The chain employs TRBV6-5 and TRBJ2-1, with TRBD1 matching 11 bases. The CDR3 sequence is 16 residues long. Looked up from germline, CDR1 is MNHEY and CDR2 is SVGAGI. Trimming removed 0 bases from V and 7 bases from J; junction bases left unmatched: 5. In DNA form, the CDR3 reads TGTGCCAGCAGTTACTCGAGGACAGGGGGCGGGAATGAGCAGTTCTTC. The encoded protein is CASSYSRTGGGNEQFF.

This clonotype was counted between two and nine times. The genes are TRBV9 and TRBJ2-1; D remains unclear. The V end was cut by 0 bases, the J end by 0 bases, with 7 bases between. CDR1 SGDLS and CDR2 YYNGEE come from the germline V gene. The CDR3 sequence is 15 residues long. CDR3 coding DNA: TGTGCCAGCAGCGTAGGCTTCCCCTCCTACAATGAGCAGTTCTTC. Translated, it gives CASSVGFPSYNEQFF. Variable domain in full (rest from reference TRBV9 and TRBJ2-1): DSGVTQTPKHLITATGQRVTLRCSPRSGDLSVYWYQQSLDQGLQFLIQYYNGEERAKGNILERFSAQQFPDLHSELNLSSLELGDSALYFCASSVGFPSYNEQFFGPGTRLTVL.

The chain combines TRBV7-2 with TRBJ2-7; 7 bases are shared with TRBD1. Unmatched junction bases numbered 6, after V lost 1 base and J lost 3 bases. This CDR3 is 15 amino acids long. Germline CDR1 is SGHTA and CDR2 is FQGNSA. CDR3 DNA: TGTGCCAGCAGCTTAGTGGGGCCAGGGGGCTACGAGCAGTACTTC. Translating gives CASSLVGPGGYEQYF.

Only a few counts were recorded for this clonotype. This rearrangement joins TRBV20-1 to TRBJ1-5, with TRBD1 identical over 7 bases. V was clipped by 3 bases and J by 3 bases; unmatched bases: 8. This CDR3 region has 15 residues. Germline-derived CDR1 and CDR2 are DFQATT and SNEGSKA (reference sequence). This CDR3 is CSASDPGQNNQPQHF. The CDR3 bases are TGCAGTGCTAGCGACCCGGGACAGAACAATCAGCCCCAGCATTTT.

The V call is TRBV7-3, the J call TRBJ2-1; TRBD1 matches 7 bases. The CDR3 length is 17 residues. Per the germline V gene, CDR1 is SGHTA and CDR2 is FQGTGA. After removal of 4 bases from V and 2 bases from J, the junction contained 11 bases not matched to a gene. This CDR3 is CASSSSPGTATYNEQFF. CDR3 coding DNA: TGTGCCAGCAGCTCATCTCCCGGGACAGCCACCTACAATGAGCAGTTCTTC. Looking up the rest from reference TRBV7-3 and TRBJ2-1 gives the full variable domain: GAGVSQTPSNKVTEKGKYVELRCDPISGHTALYWYRQSLGQGPEFLIYFQGTGAADDSGLPNDRFFAVRPEGSVSTLKIQRTERGDSAVYLCASSSSPGTATYNEQFFGPGTRLTVL.

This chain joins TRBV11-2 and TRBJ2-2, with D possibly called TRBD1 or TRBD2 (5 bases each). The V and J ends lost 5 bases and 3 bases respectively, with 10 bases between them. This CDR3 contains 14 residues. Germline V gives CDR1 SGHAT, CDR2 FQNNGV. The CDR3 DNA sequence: TGTGCCAGCAGCACCATGGGGGACACCGGGGAGCTGTTTTTT. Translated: CASSTMGDTGELFF.

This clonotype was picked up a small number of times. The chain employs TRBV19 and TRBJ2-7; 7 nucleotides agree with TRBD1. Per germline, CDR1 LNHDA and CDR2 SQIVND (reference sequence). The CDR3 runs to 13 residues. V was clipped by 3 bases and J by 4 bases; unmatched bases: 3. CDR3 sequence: CASSMYRGYEQYF. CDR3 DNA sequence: TGTGCCAGTAGTATGTACAGGGGATACGAGCAGTACTTC.

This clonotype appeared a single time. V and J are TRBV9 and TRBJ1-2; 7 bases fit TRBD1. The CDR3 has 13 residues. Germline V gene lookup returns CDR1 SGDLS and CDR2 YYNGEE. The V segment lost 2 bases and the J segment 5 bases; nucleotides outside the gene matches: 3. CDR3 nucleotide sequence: TGTGCCAGCAGCGTTCAGGGGGTTTATGGCTACACCTTC. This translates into CASSVQGVYGYTF.

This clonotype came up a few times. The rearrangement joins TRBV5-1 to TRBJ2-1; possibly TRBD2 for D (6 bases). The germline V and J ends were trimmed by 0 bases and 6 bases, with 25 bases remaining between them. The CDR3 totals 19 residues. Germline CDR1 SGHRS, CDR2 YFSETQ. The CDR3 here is CASSLEQRVLTVTGNEQFF. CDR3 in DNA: TGCGCCAGCAGCTTGGAACAGCGGGTTTTGACCGTGACCGGCAATGAGCAGTTCTTC.

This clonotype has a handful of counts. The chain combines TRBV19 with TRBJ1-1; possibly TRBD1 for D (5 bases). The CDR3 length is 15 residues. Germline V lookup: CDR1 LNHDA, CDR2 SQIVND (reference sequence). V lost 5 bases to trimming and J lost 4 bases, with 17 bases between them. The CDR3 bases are TGTGCCAGTAGTTTTCTACAGCGCGGGGGCACTGAAGCTTTCTTT. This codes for CASSFLQRGGTEAFF.

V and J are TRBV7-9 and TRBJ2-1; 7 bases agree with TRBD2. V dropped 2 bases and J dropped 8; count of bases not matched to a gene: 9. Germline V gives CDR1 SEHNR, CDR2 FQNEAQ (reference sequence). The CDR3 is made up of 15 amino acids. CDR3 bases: TGTGCCAGCAGCTTACCGGAGCGGGATAGCTATGAGCAGTTCTTC. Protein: CASSLPERDSYEQFF.

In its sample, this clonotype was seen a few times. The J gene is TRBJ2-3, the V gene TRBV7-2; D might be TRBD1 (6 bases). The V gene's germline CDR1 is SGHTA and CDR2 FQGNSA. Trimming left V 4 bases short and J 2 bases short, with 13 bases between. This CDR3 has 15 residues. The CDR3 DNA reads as TGTGCCAGCAGCTATTCACAGGGAATCACAGATACGCAGTATTTT. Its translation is CASSYSQGITDTQYF.

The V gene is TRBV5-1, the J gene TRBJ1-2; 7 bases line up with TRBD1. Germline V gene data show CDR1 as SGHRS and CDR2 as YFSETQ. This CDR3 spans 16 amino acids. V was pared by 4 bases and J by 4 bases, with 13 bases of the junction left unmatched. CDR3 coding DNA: TGCGCCAGCAGCGGGGGACAGAGCATGGGCCTCTATGGCTACACCTTC. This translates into CASSGGQSMGLYGYTF.

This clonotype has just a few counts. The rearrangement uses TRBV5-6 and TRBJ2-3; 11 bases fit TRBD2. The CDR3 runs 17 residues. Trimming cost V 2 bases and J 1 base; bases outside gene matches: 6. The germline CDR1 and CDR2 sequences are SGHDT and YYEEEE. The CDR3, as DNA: TGTGCCAGCAGCTTCACCCTAGCGGGAGGCCGCACAGATACGCAGTATTTT. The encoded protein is CASSFTLAGGRTDTQYF.

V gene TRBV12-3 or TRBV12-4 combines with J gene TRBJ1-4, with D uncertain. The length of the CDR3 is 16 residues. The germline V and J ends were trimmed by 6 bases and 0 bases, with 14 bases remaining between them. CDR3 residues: CASSLGQGPTNEKLFF. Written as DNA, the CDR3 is TGTGCCAGCAGCTTGGGCCAAGGTCCAACTAATGAAAAACTGTTTTTT.

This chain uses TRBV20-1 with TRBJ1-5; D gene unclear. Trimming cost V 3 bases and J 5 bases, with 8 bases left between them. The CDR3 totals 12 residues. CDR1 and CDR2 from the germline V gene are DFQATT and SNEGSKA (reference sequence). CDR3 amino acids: CSASGDHQPQHF. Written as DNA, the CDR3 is TGCAGTGCTAGTGGGGATCATCAGCCCCAGCATTTT.

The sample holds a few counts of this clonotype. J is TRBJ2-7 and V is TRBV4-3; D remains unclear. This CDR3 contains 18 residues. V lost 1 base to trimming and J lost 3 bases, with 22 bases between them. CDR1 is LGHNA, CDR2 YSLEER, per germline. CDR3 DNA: TGCGCCAGCAGCCAAGCACTCCTCGGGCGTGAAACACGCTACGAGCAGTACTTC. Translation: CASSQALLGRETRYEQYF.

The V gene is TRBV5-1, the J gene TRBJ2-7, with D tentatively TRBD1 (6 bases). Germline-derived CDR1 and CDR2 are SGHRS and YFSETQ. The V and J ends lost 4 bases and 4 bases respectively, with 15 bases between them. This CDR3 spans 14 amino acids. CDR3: CASSIGNREYEQYF. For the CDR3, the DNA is TGCGCCAGCAGCATAGGAAACAGGGAATACGAGCAGTACTTC.